These T cell receptor beta chains were read from a single sample in a study of blood T cell repertoires in COVID-19. TCRdb keeps only in-frame clones here, not all; method: immunoSEQ multiplex PCR. The data show about 170,000 clones, 70% to 90% seen once. Sequenced: peripheral blood. These receptors all come from a woman of 80 years or more in a cohort sampled during active or convalescent COVID-19. CDR3s include the opening cysteine and the closing phenylalanine or tryptophan. D genes are given only for firm matches. Expanded clones get a size class; other rows say once, few or many, or leave the size out.

j_call,d_call,v_call,clone_size,cdr3_aa,cdr3_nt
TRBJ2-2,TRBD1,TRBV5-4,few,CASSLRDRVTGELFF,TGTGCCAGCAGCTTACGGGACAGGGTCACCGGGGAGCTGTTTTTT
TRBJ2-7,TRBD2,TRBV19,.,CASSKRLAGTYEQYF,TGTGCCAGTAGTAAGCGACTAGCGGGTACTTACGAGCAGTACTTC
TRBJ1-2,.,TRBV7-6,.,CASSSHRVTGSLYTF,TGTGCCAGCAGCTCCCACAGGGTAACGGGTTCCCTCTACACCTTC
TRBJ1-5,.,TRBV24-1,.,CATSVAGVGPQHF,TGTGCCACCAGTGTGGCAGGGGTAGGGCCCCAGCATTTT
TRBJ2-3,TRBD2,TRBV27,.,CASSFGLESSGRTFTGTDTQYF,TGTGCCAGCAGTTTCGGTTTGGAAAGTAGCGGGAGGACATTTACGGGGACAGATACGCAGTATTTT
TRBJ1-2,TRBD1,TRBV6-1,many,CASSEVRDRESDGYTF,TGTGCCAGCAGTGAAGTCCGGGACAGGGAATCTGATGGCTACACCTTC
TRBJ1-3,TRBD1,TRBV7-8,.,CASSWTGAGNTIYF,TGTGCCAGCAGTTGGACAGGGGCTGGAAACACCATATATTTT
TRBJ1-1,.,TRBV11-3,.,CASSLDRGGEAFF,TGTGCCAGCAGCTTAGACAGGGGTGGTGAAGCTTTCTTT
TRBJ1-5,.,TRBV7-9,.,CASSLNWRQPQHF,TGTGCCAGCAGCTTAAATTGGAGGCAGCCCCAGCATTTT
TRBJ1-1,.,TRBV27,.,CASSVGEGKSWAFF,TGTGCCAGCAGTGTTGGGGAGGGTAAATCCTGGGCTTTCTTT
TRBJ2-1,.,TRBV28,.,CASSLTGDSYNEQFF,TGTGCCAGCAGTTTAACGGGAGACTCCTACAATGAGCAGTTCTTC
TRBJ2-5,.,TRBV5-1,.,CASSLAGVEGTQYF,TGCGCCAGCAGCTTGGCCGGGGTGGAAGGGACCCAGTACTTC
TRBJ1-4,.,TRBV27,.,CASSLFNSEKLFF,TGTGCCAGCAGTTTATTTAACTCTGAAAAACTGTTTTTT
TRBJ2-1,TRBD2,TRBV29-1,.,CSVVLAGVGEQFF,TGCAGCGTTGTTCTAGCGGGAGTCGGTGAGCAGTTCTTC
TRBJ1-4,TRBD1,TRBV19,few,CASSIILGQGLTEKLFF,TGTGCCAGTAGTATTATTTTGGGACAGGGGCTCACTGAAAAACTGTTTTTT
TRBJ1-4,TRBD1,TRBV5-1,.,CASRSDRVGNEKLFF,TGCGCCAGCAGGAGCGACAGGGTTGGAAACGAAAAACTGTTTTTT
TRBJ2-1,TRBD2,TRBV4-1,.,CASSQGASGRDEQFF,TGCGCCAGCAGCCAAGGGGCTAGCGGGAGAGATGAGCAGTTCTTC
TRBJ2-3,.,TRBV2,.,CASSYSTDTQYF,TGTGCCAGCAGTTATAGCACAGATACGCAGTATTTT
TRBJ1-3,.,TRBV6-5,few,CASSYSPRAGNTIYF,TGTGCCAGCAGTTACTCTCCCAGGGCTGGAAACACCATATATTTT
TRBJ1-1,.,TRBV6-5,few,CASKFISEGNTEAFF,TGTGCCAGCAAGTTTATATCAGAGGGGAACACTGAAGCTTTCTTT
TRBJ2-2,TRBD2,TRBV6-2/TRBV6-3,.,CASSSILAGGARNTGELFF,TGTGCCAGCAGTTCCATCCTAGCGGGAGGAGCGCGTAACACCGGGGAGCTGTTTTTT
TRBJ2-1,TRBD2,TRBV7-2,.,CASSLVASGRGYNEQFF,TGTGCCAGCAGCTTAGTGGCTAGCGGGAGAGGCTACAATGAGCAGTTCTTC
TRBJ1-1,.,TRBV20-1,.,CSASSTANTEAFF,TGCAGTGCTAGTTCGACAGCGAACACTGAAGCTTTCTTT
TRBJ1-5,.,TRBV30,.,CAWTAAGSNQPQHF,TGTGCCTGGACGGCTGCGGGAAGCAATCAGCCCCAGCATTTT
TRBJ2-2,.,TRBV5-6,few,CASSLDRTGTNTGELFF,TGTGCCAGCAGCTTGGATCGAACGGGGACTAACACCGGGGAGCTGTTTTTT
TRBJ1-4,.,TRBV3-1/TRBV3-2,.,CASSQDLGRSVELFF,TGTGCCAGCAGCCAAGATCTGGGCCGCTCCGTGGAACTGTTTTTT
TRBJ1-5,.,TRBV15,.,CATMGDTIPNPQPQHF,TGTGCCACCATGGGGGACACCATTCCGAACCCCCAGCCCCAGCATTTT
TRBJ1-1,TRBD1,TRBV20-1,.,CSARRQGEAFF,TGCAGTGCGAGACGACAGGGAGAAGCTTTCTTT
TRBJ1-2,TRBD1,TRBV27,.,CASSPTGGYGYTF,TGTGCCAGCAGCCCTACAGGGGGCTACGGCTACACCTTC
TRBJ2-7,TRBD1,TRBV5-1,.,CASSLTGQGREQYF,TGCGCCAGCAGCCTCACGGGACAGGGACGCGAGCAGTACTTC
TRBJ1-3,TRBD1,TRBV5-1,.,CASSSQGGPGNTIYF,TGCGCCAGCAGCTCACAGGGGGGGCCTGGAAACACCATATATTTT
TRBJ1-2,TRBD1,TRBV14,.,CASSPRTGGSYGYTF,TGTGCCAGCAGCCCTCGGACAGGGGGCAGTTATGGCTACACCTTC
TRBJ2-7,TRBD1,TRBV5-6,.,CASSYGTGLQKQYF,TGTGCCAGCAGCTACGGGACAGGGCTACAGAAGCAGTACTTC
TRBJ1-1,.,TRBV7-9,.,CASILRDTEAFF,TGTGCCAGCATCCTGAGAGACACTGAAGCTTTCTTT
TRBJ1-3,.,TRBV6-1,.,CASSEALGSGNTIYF,TGTGCCAGCAGTGAAGCGCTAGGCTCTGGAAACACCATATATTTT
TRBJ2-3,.,TRBV27,.,CASSFGGASTDTQYF,TGTGCCAGCAGTTTTGGGGGGGCGAGCACAGATACGCAGTATTTT
TRBJ2-7,TRBD2,TRBV27,.,CASSFQIAGGPYSYEQYF,TGTGCCAGCAGTTTTCAAATAGCGGGGGGCCCCTACTCCTACGAGCAGTACTTC
TRBJ1-4,.,TRBV7-2,.,CASSRSQRNEKLFF,TGTGCCAGCAGCCGGTCACAGCGGAATGAAAAACTGTTTTTT
TRBJ2-3,TRBD1,TRBV7-9,.,CASSYGTGGTDTQYF,TGTGCCAGCAGCTACGGGACAGGGGGCACAGATACGCAGTATTTT
TRBJ2-2,TRBD1,TRBV7-9,.,CASSLRTGSTGELFF,TGTGCCAGCAGCCTACGGACAGGGTCCACCGGGGAGCTGTTTTTT
TRBJ2-1,TRBD2,TRBV2,once,CASISGGQVNEQFF,TGTGCCAGCATATCGGGAGGGCAGGTCAATGAGCAGTTCTTC